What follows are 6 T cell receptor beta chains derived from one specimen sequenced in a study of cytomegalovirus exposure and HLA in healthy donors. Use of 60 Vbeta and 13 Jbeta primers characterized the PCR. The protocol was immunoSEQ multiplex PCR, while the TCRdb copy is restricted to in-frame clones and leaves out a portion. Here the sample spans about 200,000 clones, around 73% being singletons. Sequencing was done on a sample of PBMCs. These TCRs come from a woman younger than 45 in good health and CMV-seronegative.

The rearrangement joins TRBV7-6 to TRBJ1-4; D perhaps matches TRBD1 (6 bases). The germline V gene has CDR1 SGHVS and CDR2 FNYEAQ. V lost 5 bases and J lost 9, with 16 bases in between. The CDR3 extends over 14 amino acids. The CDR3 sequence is CASSLVMGTQKLFF. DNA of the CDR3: TGTGCCAGCAGCCTAGTAATGGGGACACAAAAACTGTTTTTT.

The CDR3 region has the DNA TGCGCCAGCAGCCACCCAGGACTAGCGGGAGCCTACGAGCAGTACTTC. This gives the protein CASSHPGLAGAYEQYF. The chain uses TRBV4-1 and TRBJ2-7; 13 bases fit TRBD2. Trimming removed 3 bases from V and 2 bases from J; junction bases left unmatched: 4. This CDR3 region has 16 residues. Germline V gene lookup returns CDR1 MGHRA and CDR2 YSYEKL.

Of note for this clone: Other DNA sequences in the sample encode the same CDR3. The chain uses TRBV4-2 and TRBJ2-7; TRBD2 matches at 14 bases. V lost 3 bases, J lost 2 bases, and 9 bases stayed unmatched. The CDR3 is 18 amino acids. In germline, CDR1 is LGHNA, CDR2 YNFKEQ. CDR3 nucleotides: TGTGCCAGCAGCCAGTCTTTAAGGGGACTAGCGGGAGCCTACGAGCAGTACTTC. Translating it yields CASSQSLRGLAGAYEQYF.

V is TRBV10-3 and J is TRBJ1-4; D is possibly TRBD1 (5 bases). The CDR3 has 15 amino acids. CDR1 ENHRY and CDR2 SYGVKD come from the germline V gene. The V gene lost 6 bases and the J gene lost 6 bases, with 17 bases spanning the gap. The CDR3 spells CAIRPGDSADEKLFF. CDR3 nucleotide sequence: TGTGCCATCAGACCCGGGGACTCTGCGGATGAAAAACTGTTTTTT.

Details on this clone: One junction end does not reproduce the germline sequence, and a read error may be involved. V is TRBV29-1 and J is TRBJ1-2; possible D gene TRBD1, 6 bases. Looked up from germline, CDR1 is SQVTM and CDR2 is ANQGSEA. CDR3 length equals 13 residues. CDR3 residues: CSVEGHRTPGYPF. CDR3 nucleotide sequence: TGCAGCGTTGAGGGACACCGGACCCCTGGCTACCCCTTC.

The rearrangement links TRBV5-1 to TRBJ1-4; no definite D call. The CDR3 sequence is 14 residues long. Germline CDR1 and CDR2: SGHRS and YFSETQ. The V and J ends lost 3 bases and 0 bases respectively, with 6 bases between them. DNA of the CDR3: TGCGCCAGCAGCTCGGGGACAACTAATGAAAAACTGTTTTTT. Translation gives CASSSGTTNEKLFF.